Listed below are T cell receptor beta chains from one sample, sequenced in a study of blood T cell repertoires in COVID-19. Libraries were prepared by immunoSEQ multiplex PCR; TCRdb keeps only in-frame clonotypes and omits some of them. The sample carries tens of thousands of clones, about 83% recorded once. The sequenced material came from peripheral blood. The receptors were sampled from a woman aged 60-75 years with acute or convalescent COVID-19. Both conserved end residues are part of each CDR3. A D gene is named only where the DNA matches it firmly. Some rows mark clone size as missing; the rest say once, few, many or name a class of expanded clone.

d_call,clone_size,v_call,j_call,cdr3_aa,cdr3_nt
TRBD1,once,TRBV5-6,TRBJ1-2,CASSRDRVTGYTF,TGTGCCAGCAGCCGGGACAGGGTCACTGGCTACACCTTC
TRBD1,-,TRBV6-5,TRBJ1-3,CASSLDRGSGNTIYF,TGTGCCAGCAGTCTGGACAGGGGATCTGGAAACACCATATATTTT
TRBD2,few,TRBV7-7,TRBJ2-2,CASSSRLAGTNTGELFF,TGTGCCAGCAGCTCTCGACTAGCGGGGACGAACACCGGGGAGCTGTTTTTT
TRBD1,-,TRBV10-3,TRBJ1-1,CAISVDRGWTEAFF,TGTGCCATCAGTGTAGACAGGGGGTGGACTGAAGCTTTCTTT
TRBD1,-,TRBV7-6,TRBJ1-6,CASSLTPGQGGNSPLHF,TGTGCCAGCAGCTTAACCCCAGGACAGGGAGGTAATTCACCCCTCCACTTT
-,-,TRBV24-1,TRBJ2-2,CAPPGADTGELFF,TGTGCCCCACCAGGGGCGGACACCGGGGAGCTGTTTTTT
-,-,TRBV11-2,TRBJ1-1,CASSLGGKAFF,TGTGCCAGCAGCTTAGGAGGGAAAGCTTTCTTT
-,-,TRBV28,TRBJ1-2,CASSLGVYGYTF,TGTGCCAGCAGTTTGGGAGTCTATGGCTACACCTTC
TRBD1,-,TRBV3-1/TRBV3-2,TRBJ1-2,CASSQEQGLGGYTF,TGTGCCAGCAGCCAGGAACAGGGGCTGGGGGGCTACACCTTC
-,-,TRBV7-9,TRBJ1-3,CASSFKDRPLSGNTIYF,TGTGCCAGCAGCTTCAAAGACAGGCCCCTCTCTGGAAACACCATATATTTT
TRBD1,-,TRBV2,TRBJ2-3,CASSENRGYDTQYF,TGTGCCAGCAGTGAAAACAGGGGATACGATACGCAGTATTTT
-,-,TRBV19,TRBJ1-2,CATRGGHSSYGYTF,TGTGCCACGAGGGGGGGGCACAGCTCCTATGGCTACACCTTC
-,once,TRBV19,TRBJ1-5,CASTFSREGNQPQHF,TGTGCCAGTACATTCTCCAGGGAGGGCAATCAGCCCCAGCATTTT
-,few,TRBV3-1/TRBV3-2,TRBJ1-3,CASSQAGTGGNTIYF,TGTGCCAGCAGCCAAGCGGGCACGGGGGGAAACACCATATATTTT
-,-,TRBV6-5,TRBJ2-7,CASTNGGAGEQYF,TGTGCCAGCACCAACGGAGGGGCCGGAGAGCAGTACTTC
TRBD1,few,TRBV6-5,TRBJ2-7,CASNDRDRANHEQYF,TGTGCCAGCAACGATCGGGACAGGGCCAACCACGAGCAGTACTTC
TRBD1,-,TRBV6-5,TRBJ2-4,CASIFDRARGNIQYF,TGTGCCAGCATTTTCGACAGGGCAAGGGGAAACATTCAGTACTTC
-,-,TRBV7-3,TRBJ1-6,CASSSGIGSPLHF,TGTGCCAGCAGCTCGGGGATTGGTTCACCCCTCCACTTT
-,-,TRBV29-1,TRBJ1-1,CSVVAVGQQGFKEAFF,TGCAGCGTTGTTGCAGTTGGCCAGCAGGGTTTTAAGGAAGCTTTCTTT
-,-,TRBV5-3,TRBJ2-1,CARSRWGRVDNEQFF,TGTGCCAGAAGCCGATGGGGGCGAGTTGATAATGAGCAGTTCTTC
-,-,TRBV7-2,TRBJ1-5,CASSDTGFGYQPQHF,TGTGCCAGCAGCGATACAGGGTTCGGGTATCAGCCCCAGCATTTT
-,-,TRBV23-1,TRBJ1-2,CASSHGSNYGYTF,TGCGCCAGCAGTCATGGCTCTAACTATGGCTACACCTTC
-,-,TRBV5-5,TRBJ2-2,CASSLEVSRLAGELFF,TGTGCCAGCAGCTTGGAGGTTTCTAGGTTGGCCGGGGAGCTGTTTTTT
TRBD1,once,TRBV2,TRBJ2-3,CASRRDRGKTDTQYF,TGTGCCAGCAGGAGGGACAGGGGTAAAACAGATACGCAGTATTTT
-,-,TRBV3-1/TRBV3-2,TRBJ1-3,CASSQAQRGGNTIYF,TGTGCCAGCAGCCAAGCTCAACGCGGTGGAAACACCATATATTTT
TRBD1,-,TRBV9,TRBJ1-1,CASSPRQGTNTEAFF,TGTGCCAGCAGCCCTAGACAGGGTACTAACACTGAAGCTTTCTTT
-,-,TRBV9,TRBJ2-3,CASKGGNTDTQYF,TGTGCCAGCAAGGGGGGGAACACAGATACGCAGTATTTT
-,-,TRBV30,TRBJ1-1,CAWSVPGEAFF,TGTGCCTGGAGTGTACCAGGTGAAGCTTTCTTT
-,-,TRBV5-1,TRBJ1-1,CASSREGGGWFTEAFF,TGCGCCAGCAGCCGAGAGGGAGGGGGATGGTTTACTGAAGCTTTCTTT
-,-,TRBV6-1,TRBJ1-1,CASSEARGGAEAFF,TGTGCCAGCAGTGAAGCAAGGGGAGGCGCTGAAGCTTTCTTT
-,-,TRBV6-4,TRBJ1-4,CASSDKWGRATNEKLFF,TGTGCCAGCAGTGATAAGTGGGGGCGCGCAACTAATGAAAAACTGTTTTTT
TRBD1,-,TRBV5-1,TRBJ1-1,CASSRGTGNTEAFF,TGCGCCAGCAGCCGCGGGACAGGGAACACTGAAGCTTTCTTT
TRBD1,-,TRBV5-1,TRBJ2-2,CASSSDRGRMTGELFF,TGCGCCAGCAGCAGCGACAGGGGGCGCATGACCGGGGAGCTGTTTTTT
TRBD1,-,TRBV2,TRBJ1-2,CASSPTGMDGYGYTF,TGTGCCAGCAGTCCGACAGGGATGGATGGGTATGGCTACACCTTC